This entry concerns a single T cell receptor beta chain. What it recognizes is unknown. Data came from immunoSEQ multiplex PCR; TCRdb stores just in-frame clones and leaves some out. The table lists fewer than 15,000 clones, more than 85% of them singletons. V was pared by 6 bases and J by 4 bases, with 8 bases between. Germline V gene sequence: CDR1 DFQATT, CDR2 SNEGSKA (reference sequence). The CDR3 is 11 amino acids. The data derive from a study of PD-1 blockade in classical Hodgkin lymphoma. Findings and caveats of the study: Reported findings placed baseline TCR diversity lower in newly diagnosed patients (compared with healthy donors). Newly diagnosed patients and complete responders had comparable diversity at baseline. CD4+ TCR diversity, unlike CD8+, rose significantly by C4D1.

Exposure to brentuximab vedotin varied, and each patient had relapsed following autologous stem cell transplantation. Best responses fell into complete response, partial response or progressive disease. The sample was peripheral blood mononuclear cells (PBMCs), taken at baseline. This chain joins TRBV20-1 and TRBJ2-3; D gene unclear. The receptor was isolated from a human donor with classical Hodgkin lymphoma. CDR3 sequence: CSANPSDTQYF. The CDR3, as DNA: TGCAGTGCCAACCCCTCAGATACGCAGTATTTT.